This is a list of T cell receptor beta chains from one sample in a study of PD-1 blockade in classical Hodgkin lymphoma. The repertoire was sequenced with immunoSEQ multiplex PCR; TCRdb's copy has only in-frame clones and lacks some. Here the sample spans some 9,100 clones, 65% to 85% being singletons. The specimen was CD4+ T cells from blood, collected before the fourth cycle of nivolumab. The receptors come from a human donor with classical Hodgkin lymphoma. Each CDR3 is given with its conserved first and last residue. Fields, in order: J gene, D gene, V gene, clone size, CDR3 DNA, CDR3 protein. The D gene is left open where the match is weak. Size is omitted from some rows. Given values are once, few, many or a class for expanded clones.

>TRBJ2-1|TRBD2|TRBV27|NA
TGTGCCAGCAACGGGGCTAGCGGGAGTATTGAGCAGTTCTTC
CASNGASGSIEQFF
>TRBJ1-1|NA|TRBV28|few
TGTGCCAGCAGTCGGGGCATGAACACTGAAGCTTTCTTT
CASSRGMNTEAFF
>TRBJ2-7|NA|TRBV2|NA
TGTGCCAGCAGTGATGTGGGCCCGCGGGACGAGCAGTACTTC
CASSDVGPRDEQYF
>TRBJ2-5|TRBD2|TRBV7-9|once
TGTGCCAGCAGCCGCTGGACTAGCGGGGGTAAAGAGACCCAGTACTTC
CASSRWTSGGKETQYF
>TRBJ1-1|TRBD1|TRBV5-1|NA
TGCGCCAGCAGCTTGAATGGAGGGGGCTACTTCACTGAAGCTTTCTTT
CASSLNGGGYFTEAFF
>TRBJ2-7|NA|TRBV7-2|NA
TGTGCCAGCAGTTTAAAGAGCCACGCCGACGAGCAGTACTTC
CASSLKSHADEQYF
>TRBJ1-3|TRBD1|TRBV19|NA
TGTGCCAGTAGTAGGACAGGGATTACTGGAAACACCATATATTTT
CASSRTGITGNTIYF
>TRBJ2-6|TRBD2|TRBV18|NA
TGTGCCAGCTCACTCGGGGGGGGACATAACTCTGGGGCCAACGTCCTGACTTTC
CASSLGGGHNSGANVLTF
>TRBJ1-2|NA|TRBV14|few
TGTGCCAGCAGCCCTGGACAGTTTGGCTACACCTTC
CASSPGQFGYTF
>TRBJ2-2|NA|TRBV11-3|NA
TGTGCCAGCAGCTTAGATCTGGGGTTGGGGCCGAACACCGGGGAGCTGTTTTTT
CASSLDLGLGPNTGELFF
>TRBJ2-7|NA|TRBV28|NA
TGTGCCAGCAGTTTAGTACAGGGTGGAGAGCAGTACTTC
CASSLVQGGEQYF
>TRBJ1-2|NA|TRBV28|NA
TGTGCCAGCAGTTTCGGGGGCCAGCCGAGCTTC
CASSFGGQPSF
>TRBJ2-2|TRBD1|TRBV18|NA
TGTGCCAGCTCAAAGGGGGCAACAGGTGTTTACACCGGGGAGCTGTTTTTT
CASSKGATGVYTGELFF
>TRBJ2-7|TRBD1|TRBV9|NA
TGTGCCAGCAGCGTAGCTTCGTCACAGGGGAACTACGAGCAGTACTTC
CASSVASSQGNYEQYF
>TRBJ1-1|NA|TRBV4-3|few
TGCGCCAGCAGCCAAGATCTTGGGATTACTGAAGCTTTCTTT
CASSQDLGITEAFF
>TRBJ2-1|TRBD1|TRBV7-7|NA
TGTGCCAGCAGTCCCGGGACAGGGGTCAATGAGCAGTTCTTC
CASSPGTGVNEQFF
>TRBJ1-2|NA|TRBV6-5|NA
TGTGCCAGCAGTCCCTGGATCGGCTATGGCTACACCTTC
CASSPWIGYGYTF
>TRBJ2-1|NA|TRBV5-1|NA
TGCGCCAGCAGCGCAACTTATGGGGGGGCCAATGAGCAGTTCTTC
CASSATYGGANEQFF
>TRBJ1-2|NA|TRBV2|few
TGTGCCAGCAGTGTTCTTGGGGGCGATGGCTACACCTTC
CASSVLGGDGYTF
>TRBJ1-2|NA|TRBV5-1|NA
TGCGCCAGCAGCTCCCCAGGGGAGACTGGCTACACCTTC
CASSSPGETGYTF
>TRBJ1-2|NA|TRBV4-2|NA
TGTGCCAGCAGCCAAGAGAGGAGGGTCCTTGGCTATGGCTACACCTTC
CASSQERRVLGYGYTF
>TRBJ1-1|NA|TRBV11-2|few
TGTGCCAGCAGCTTAGGAACCCCTGAAGCTTTCTTT
CASSLGTPEAFF
>TRBJ2-5|TRBD1|TRBV5-1|NA
TGCGCCAGCAGCTATGACAGGGTGCTAGAGACCCAGTACTTC
CASSYDRVLETQYF
>TRBJ2-1|NA|TRBV11-2|NA
TGTGCCAGCAGCTTATTGCGAGTCCTAGCAGACTCCTACAATGAGCAGTTCTTC
CASSLLRVLADSYNEQFF
>TRBJ1-1|NA|TRBV5-1|NA
TGCGCCAGCAGCTTAGGGGACGGGAACACTGAAGCTTTCTTT
CASSLGDGNTEAFF
>TRBJ2-1|NA|TRBV5-6|NA
TGTGCCAGCAGCTTGAGGCAGGCGAACAATGAGCAGTTCTTC
CASSLRQANNEQFF
>TRBJ2-2|TRBD2|TRBV6-6|NA
TGTGCCAGCACCCCCGTAGCGGGAAAAGGTACCGGGGAGCTGTTTTTT
CASTPVAGKGTGELFF
>TRBJ1-1|NA|TRBV6-5|NA
TGTGCCAGCAGTTCCAGGGTGCTCACTGAAGCTTTCTTT
CASSSRVLTEAFF
>TRBJ2-3|NA|TRBV12-5|NA
TGTGCTAGTGGCTTATCCCTTAGCACAGATACGCAGTATTTT
CASGLSLSTDTQYF
>TRBJ1-4|NA|TRBV5-1|NA
TGCGCCAGCAGCTTCGGGACGGATAATGAAAAACTGTTTTTT
CASSFGTDNEKLFF
>TRBJ2-3|NA|TRBV27|NA
TGTGCCAGCAGTGCCACTAGGCGCACAGATACGCAGTATTTT
CASSATRRTDTQYF
>TRBJ2-6|NA|TRBV11-2|NA
TGTGCCAGCAGCTTAGAGCCTTCGGCCCACGTCCTGACTTTC
CASSLEPSAHVLTF
>TRBJ1-6|NA|TRBV11-2|NA
TGTGCCAGCAGCTTAGAAAGGTCCTCACCCCTCCACTTT
CASSLERSSPLHF
>TRBJ1-1|TRBD1|TRBV5-6|NA
TGTGCCAGCAGCCAGATACAGGGGACTATGAACACTGAAGCTTTCTTT
CASSQIQGTMNTEAFF
>TRBJ2-2|NA|TRBV5-5|NA
TGTGCCAGCAGCCCTCCGTACGGCAGGGCGAGTACCGGGGAGCTGTTTTTT
CASSPPYGRASTGELFF
>TRBJ2-7|TRBD1|TRBV19|NA
TGTGCCAGTAGTTTGCGGGACAGGGGCGTTTTCGAGCAGTACTTC
CASSLRDRGVFEQYF
>TRBJ2-7|NA|TRBV19|NA
TGTGCCAGTAGTATTCCCCAGGGGGGAGAGCAGTACTTC
CASSIPQGGEQYF
>TRBJ2-7|NA|TRBV5-5|NA
TGTGCCAGCAGCTTTCAGGGGTACGAGCAGTACTTC
CASSFQGYEQYF
>TRBJ2-5|TRBD2|TRBV7-2|NA
TGTGCCAGCAGCCTACAAGCGGGAGCCTCAGAGACCCAGTACTTC
CASSLQAGASETQYF
>TRBJ1-2|TRBD1|TRBV7-2|few
TGTGCCAGCAGAAAAACTTGGGACAGCCCTATAGGAGGCTACACCTTC
CASRKTWDSPIGGYTF
>TRBJ2-7|TRBD1|TRBV5-1|once
TGCGCCAGCAGCACAGGACAGGGCGGCTCCTACGAGCAGTACTTC
CASSTGQGGSYEQYF
>TRBJ1-5|NA|TRBV5-5|NA
TGCGCCAGCAGCAGGCAGAGCAATCAGCCCCAGCATTTT
CASSRQSNQPQHF
>TRBJ1-1|TRBD1|TRBV11-1|NA
TGTGCCAGCAGCTTAGGGCTCACAGGGGTCCCTGAAGCTTTCTTT
CASSLGLTGVPEAFF
>TRBJ2-7|NA|TRBV27|NA
TGTGCCAGCAGTTATTCAGACGGCGGTTCCTACGAGCAGTACTTC
CASSYSDGGSYEQYF
>TRBJ2-7|TRBD2|TRBV14|NA
TGTGCCAGCAGCCAAGGGACTAGCGGGAGCCACGAGCAGTACTTC
CASSQGTSGSHEQYF
>TRBJ1-5|NA|TRBV19|NA
TGTGCCAGTAGTTCCCAGTCACAGGGAACTTATAGCAATGGTCAGCCCCAGCATTTT
CASSSQSQGTYSNGQPQHF